Sequencing of this T cell receptor beta chain was carried out in a study of post-analysis software for immune sequencing data. Study results and caveats: For normalized Chao1 diversity, multiple sclerosis patients scored significantly lower than controls did. Five TRBV segments, including TRBV5-6, TRBV5-1 and TRBV20-1, were more frequent in patients than controls. Under F measure analysis, samples from one preparation batch co-clustered strongly.

Unique molecular identifiers featured in each of the TCR beta cDNA libraries. TCRdb re-derived calls from the PCR reads in MiXCR, one entry per CDR3 protein. Here the sample spans roughly 600,000 distinct CDR3 sequences, about 40% being singletons. This CDR3 region has 13 residues. The V segment lost 5 bases and the J segment 7 bases; nucleotides outside the gene matches: 7. Germline CDR1 MGHRA, CDR2 YSYEKL. Points on this clonotype: The antigen is not known.

The chain recombines TRBV4-1 with TRBJ2-7; 8 bases fit TRBD2. The clonotype originates from a girl aged 5 to 17 with multiple sclerosis. Source material: blood. CDR3 amino acids: CASSSYSGEEQYF. CDR3 nucleotide sequence: TGCGCCAGCAGCTCCTATAGCGGGGAGGAGCAGTACTTC.